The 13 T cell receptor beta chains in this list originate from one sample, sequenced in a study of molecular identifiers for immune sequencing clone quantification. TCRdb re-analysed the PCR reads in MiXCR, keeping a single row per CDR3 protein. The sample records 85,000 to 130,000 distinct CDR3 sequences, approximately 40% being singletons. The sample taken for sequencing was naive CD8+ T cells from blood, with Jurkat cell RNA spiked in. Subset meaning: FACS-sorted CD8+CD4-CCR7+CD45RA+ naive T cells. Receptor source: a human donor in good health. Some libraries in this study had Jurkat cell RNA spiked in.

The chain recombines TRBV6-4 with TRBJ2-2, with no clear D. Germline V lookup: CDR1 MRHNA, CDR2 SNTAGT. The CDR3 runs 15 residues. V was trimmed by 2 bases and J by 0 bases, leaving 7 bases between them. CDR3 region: CASSDGPANTGELFF. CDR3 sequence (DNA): TGTGCCAGCAGTGACGGGCCGGCGAACACCGGGGAGCTGTTTTTT.

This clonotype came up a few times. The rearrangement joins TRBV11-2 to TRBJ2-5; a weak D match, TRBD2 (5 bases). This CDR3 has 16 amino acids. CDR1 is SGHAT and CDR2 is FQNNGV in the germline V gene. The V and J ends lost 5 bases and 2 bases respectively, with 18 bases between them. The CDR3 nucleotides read TGTGCCAGCAGCCACTTCTCGAGGGCCAAACAAGAGACCCAGTACTTC. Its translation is CASSHFSRAKQETQYF.

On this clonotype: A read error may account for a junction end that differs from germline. The CDR3: CSSSLGGPLGQPQHF. In DNA, the CDR3 is TGTTCCAGCAGTTTAGGAGGTCCCCTGGGTCAGCCCCAGCATTTT. The V gene is TRBV27, the J gene TRBJ1-5; D unclear. The CDR3 has 15 amino acids. From germline, CDR1 is MNHEY and CDR2 SMNVEV (reference sequence).

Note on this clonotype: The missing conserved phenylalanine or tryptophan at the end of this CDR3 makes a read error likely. The CDR3 DNA follows: TGCGCCAGCAGCTACTACAGGGGGGTGAACACTGAAGCTTTCATT. Its protein product is CASSYYRGVNTEAFI. The V gene is TRBV4-3, the J gene TRBJ1-1; 8 bases are shared with TRBD1. CDR3 length: 15 amino acids. Germline V gene lookup returns CDR1 LGHNA and CDR2 YSLEER. The V and J ends lost 5 bases and 0 bases, in that order; junction bases with no gene match: 5.

CDR3 amino acids: CASSTNMGTGRYEQYF. The DNA of the CDR3 is TGTGCCAGCAGTACTAACATGGGGACAGGGAGGTACGAGCAGTACTTC. This chain connects TRBV27 to TRBJ2-7; TRBD1 matches 9 bases. Trimming took 5 bases from V and 4 from J; bases not matched to a gene: 12. CDR1 and CDR2 (germline): MNHEY, SMNVEV (reference sequence). The CDR3 length is 16 residues.

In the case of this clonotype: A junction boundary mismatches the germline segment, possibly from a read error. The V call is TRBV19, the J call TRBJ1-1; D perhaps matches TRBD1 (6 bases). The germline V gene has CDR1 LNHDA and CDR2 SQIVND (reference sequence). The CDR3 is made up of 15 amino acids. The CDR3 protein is CASSMGALPSTEAIF. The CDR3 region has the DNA TGTGCCAGTAGTATGGGGGCTTTACCCTCCACTGAAGCTATCTTT.

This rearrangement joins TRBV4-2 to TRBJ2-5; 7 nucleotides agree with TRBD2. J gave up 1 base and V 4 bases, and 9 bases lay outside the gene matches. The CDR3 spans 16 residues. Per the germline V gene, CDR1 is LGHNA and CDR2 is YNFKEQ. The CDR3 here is CASSRRDYNLQETQYF. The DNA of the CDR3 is TGTGCCAGCAGCCGCAGGGACTACAACCTCCAAGAGACCCAGTACTTC.

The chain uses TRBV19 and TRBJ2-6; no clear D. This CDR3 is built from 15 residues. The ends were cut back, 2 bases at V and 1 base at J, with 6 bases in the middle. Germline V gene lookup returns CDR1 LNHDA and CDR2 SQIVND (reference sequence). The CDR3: CASSILNSGANVLTF. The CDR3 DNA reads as TGTGCCAGTAGTATACTGAATTCTGGGGCCAACGTCCTGACTTTC. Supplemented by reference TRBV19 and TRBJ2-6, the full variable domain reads DGGITQSPKYLFRKEGQNVTLSCEQNLNHDAMYWYRQDPGQGLRLIYYSQIVNDFQKGDIAEGYSVSREKKESFPLTVTSAQKNPTAFYLCASSILNSGANVLTFGAGSRLTVL.

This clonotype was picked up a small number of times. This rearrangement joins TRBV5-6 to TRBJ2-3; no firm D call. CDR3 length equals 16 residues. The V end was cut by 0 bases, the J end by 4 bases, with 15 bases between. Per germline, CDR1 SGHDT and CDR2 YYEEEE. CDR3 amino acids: CASSLAVRPESDTQYF. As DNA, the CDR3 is TGTGCCAGCAGCTTGGCCGTCCGCCCGGAGTCAGATACGCAGTATTTT.

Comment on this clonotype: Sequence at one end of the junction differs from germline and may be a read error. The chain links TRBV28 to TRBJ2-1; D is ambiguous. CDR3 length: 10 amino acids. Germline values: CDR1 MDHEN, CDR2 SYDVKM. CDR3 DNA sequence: TGTGCCGGCAGTCTCAATGAGCAGTTCTTC. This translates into CAGSLNEQFF.

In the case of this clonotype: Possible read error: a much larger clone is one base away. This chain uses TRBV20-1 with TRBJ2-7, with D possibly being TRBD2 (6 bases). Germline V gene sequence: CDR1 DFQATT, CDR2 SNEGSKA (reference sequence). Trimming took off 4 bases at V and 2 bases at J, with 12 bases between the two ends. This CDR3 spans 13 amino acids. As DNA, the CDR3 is TGCAGTGCTATTAGCTGGAGGGCCTACGAGCAGTACTTC. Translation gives CSAISWRAYEQYF.

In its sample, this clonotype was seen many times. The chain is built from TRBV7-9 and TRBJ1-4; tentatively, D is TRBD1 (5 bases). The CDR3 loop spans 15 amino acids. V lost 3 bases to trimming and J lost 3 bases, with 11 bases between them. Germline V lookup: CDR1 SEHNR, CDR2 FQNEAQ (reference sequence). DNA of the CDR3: TGTGCCAGCAGCTTTTCGGGGCTTCCTAATGAAAAACTGTTTTTT. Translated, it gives CASSFSGLPNEKLFF.

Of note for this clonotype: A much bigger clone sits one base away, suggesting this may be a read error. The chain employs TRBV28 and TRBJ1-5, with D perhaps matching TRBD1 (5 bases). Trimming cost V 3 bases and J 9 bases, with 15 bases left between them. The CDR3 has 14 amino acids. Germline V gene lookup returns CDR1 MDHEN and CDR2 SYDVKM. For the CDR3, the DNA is TGTGCCAGCAGTTTGGGGCCGGGGTATCTGCCCCAGCATTTT. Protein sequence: CASSLGPGYLPQHF.